This TCR beta chain is drawn from a study of T cell responses to AZD1222 COVID-19 vaccine. As to this clone: Its antigen is still unknown.

TCRdb keeps only in-frame clones here, not all; method: immunoSEQ multiplex PCR. The sample lists fewer than 130,000 clones, around 93% occurring once. The study's findings and limits: It should be noted that donors were predominantly white British and more often female, and clonal diversity was possibly underestimated. With two AZD1222 doses given, Spike-specific TCR breadth and depth both rose. At baseline, seropositivity was found in only a handful of AZD1222 recipients.

Trimming removed 5 bases from V and 7 bases from J, with 6 bases in between. The CDR3 has 11 residues. The sample consisted of peripheral blood, taken 28 days after the second AZD1222 dose. This clonotype was sampled from an adult who received the AZD1222 COVID-19 vaccine. The J gene is TRBJ2-1, the V gene TRBV12-3 or TRBV12-4; D ambiguous. The CDR3, as DNA: TGTGCCAGCAGTGGAAATAATGAGCAGTTCTTC. This encodes CASSGNNEQFF.